This T cell receptor (beta chain) comes out of a study of blood T cell repertoires in COVID-19. Study-level background: COVID-19 samples, acute and convalescent, were from the United States, Italy and Spain. In each case, the material was cDNA or gDNA derived from T cells, B-cell-depleted T cells, or PBMCs.

This clone was seen only once. Trimming took 0 bases from V and 6 from J, leaving 7 bases between them. Per germline, CDR1 SGHKS and CDR2 YYEKEE (reference sequence). This CDR3 comprises 12 residues. Authors' data handling: The authors estimated nucleated cell counts from reference gene primer amplification. Sequencing used immunoSEQ multiplex PCR; TCRdb keeps in-frame clones, though not all of them. Clone size and V and J calls were adopted from that table, with D and trimming inferred from the DNA. The profile shows under 350,000 clones, around 89% of them singletons. Sequencing was done on a sample of peripheral blood. The genes are TRBV5-5 and TRBJ2-7; D is unclear. The origin of this receptor is a man in his forties with acute or convalescent COVID-19. CDR3 bases: TGTGCCAGCAGCTTGGCCTCGGGCGAGCAGTACTTC. It yields the protein CASSLASGEQYF.